The source of this T cell receptor beta chain is a study of identifying expanded T cells in peripheral blood (dated by TCRdb to between 2019 and 2020). Notes on the research overall: Technical replicates were generated by sequencing separate aliquots of the same genomic DNA pool, with four replicates compared pairwise. Points the paper makes about the study in general: Variance in clone template counts between two-week samples significantly increased with total template count across all healthy donors. It was expected by the authors that biological variance in healthy repertoires might increase further over much longer intervals, such as months to years. Approximately 1.2 differentially abundant clones were flagged by the binomial model between technical replicates, whereas about 15 and 18 were flagged over roughly two weeks and four weeks, respectively. Across all healthy-donor time intervals, the beta-binomial model significantly lowered both the number of clones called differentially abundant and the false-positive rate.

As for this clone: It lacks a known antigen. Base qualities are not provided; no much larger clone lies one nucleotide away.

During the collection period, no immune events, such as infections, were documented for the healthy donors. Time-dependent variance in a beta-binomial model of T-cell clone differential abundance was calibrated using healthy-donor blood repertoires as a training cohort. The training cohort was composed of around ten healthy donors, 3 female and 7 male. On average the donors were approximately 42 years old, and their ages spanned roughly 29 to 64 years. Obtained from a commercial supplier, whole blood was collected from each healthy donor at three time points set around 2 weeks apart. Genomic DNA was extracted from unsorted whole blood for immunosequencing. TCRbeta CDR3 regions were profiled by bias-controlled multiplex PCR amplification of genomic DNA with the immunoSEQ Assay. On the authors' methods: The absolute abundance of each unique TCRbeta CDR3 region was quantified after sequences were collapsed and filtered. Differential abundance was tested with a binomial (Fisher-equivalent) model and with a beta-binomial model adding time-dependent variance fitted from healthy donors. Clones with fewer than 5 combined templates were excluded, and clones with Benjamini-Hochberg FDR below 0.01 were called differentially abundant. Beta-binomial variance was modeled as a function of total template count across the two samples using the form v = (b*log(k)+a)^2. In TCRdb, the immuneACCESS table is reduced to in-frame sequences with V and J assigned. These tables do not hold every clone; where another copy was compared, an unresolved V gene accounts for under half, and the others remain unexplained. The V and J calls and clone size were taken over from that table, and D and trimming were inferred from the DNA. This sample lists 100,000 or so clones; about 87% were detected once. The ten top clones hold less than 7% of the sample.

For CDR1 and CDR2, the germline V gene lists LGHNT and FRNRAP. Trimming takes 6 bases off V and 7 bases off J; junction bases not matched to a gene: 17. The CDR3 runs 18 residues from the cysteine to the phenylalanine. Just CDR3 DNA is preserved here, 54 bases in frame from base 1. This sequence was found in a person aged 18 to 70 in good health. The sample taken for sequencing was blood. The chain couples TRBV12-5 to TRBJ2-2, with 10 bases in between that match TRBD2. The CDR3 protein sequence reads: CASGFLIAGGVSIGELFF. The bases are TGTGCTAGTGGCTTCTTAATAGCGGGAGGCGTTTCAATCGGGGAGCTGTTTTTT.